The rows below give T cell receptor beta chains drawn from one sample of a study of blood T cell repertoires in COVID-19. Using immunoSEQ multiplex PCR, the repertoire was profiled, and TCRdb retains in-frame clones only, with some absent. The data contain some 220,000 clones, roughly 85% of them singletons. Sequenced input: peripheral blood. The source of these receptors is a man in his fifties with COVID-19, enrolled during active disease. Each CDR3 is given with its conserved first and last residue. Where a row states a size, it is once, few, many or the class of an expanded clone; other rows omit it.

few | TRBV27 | CASSLSFSGGWADTQYF
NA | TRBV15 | CATSRERLETQYF
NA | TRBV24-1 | CATGQGLEQYF
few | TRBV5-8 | CASSYGQGSYNEQFF
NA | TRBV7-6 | CASSWGDRGNTEAFF
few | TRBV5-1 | CASTGQETQYF
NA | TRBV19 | CASSPRGGAESLANTGELFF
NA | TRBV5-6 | CASSPPGTGTNYGYTF
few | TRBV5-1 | CASSYDSLLTEAFF
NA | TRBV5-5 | CASSLTFSTPKYGYTF
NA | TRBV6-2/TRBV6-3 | CASSSYRDRGRRGTEAFF
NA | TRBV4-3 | CASSQARAGPTDTQYF
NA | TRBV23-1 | CASSQSWGQHNTGELFF
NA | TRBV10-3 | CAISEQGSEQYF
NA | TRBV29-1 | CSIRRFNTEAFF
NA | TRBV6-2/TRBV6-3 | CASSYPPRFRDYGYTF
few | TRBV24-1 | CATSDKGSVSTDTQYF
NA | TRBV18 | CASSLDRRDTEAFF
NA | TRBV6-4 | CASSDSDSNRAFF
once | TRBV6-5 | CASSYSSTGDGYEQYF
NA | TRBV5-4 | CASSLYGITGNTIYF
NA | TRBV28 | CASSLAGAWGGTQYF
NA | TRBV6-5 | CASSPRVFRGETQYF
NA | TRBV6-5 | CASSTGTAISGELFF
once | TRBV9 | CASSVAAASGSYEQYF
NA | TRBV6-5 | CASSYVETGSNYGYTF
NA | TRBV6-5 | CASSRQSSYNEQFF
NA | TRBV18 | CASSPSQGTLDEQFF
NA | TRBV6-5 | CASSYDRNYTF
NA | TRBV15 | CATSRDRTWGDGYTF
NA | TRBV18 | CASSPTYVTLNTGELFF
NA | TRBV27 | CASSLSGQGTGYTF
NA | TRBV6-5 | CASWTGGNQPQHF
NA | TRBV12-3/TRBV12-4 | CASSRGGNSPLHF
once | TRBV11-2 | CASSLDFVGEQFF
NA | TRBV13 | CASSRGLNTEAFF
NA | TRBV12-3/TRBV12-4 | CASSPTANYGYTF
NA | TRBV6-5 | CASSPQGRGNSPLHF
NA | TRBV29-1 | CSVGGHILNYGYTF
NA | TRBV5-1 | CASMTGDQETQYF
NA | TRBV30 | CAWSGGGPPYEQYF
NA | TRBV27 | CASGRTGQQYF
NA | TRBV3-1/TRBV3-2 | CASSQGQGVAGNTIYF
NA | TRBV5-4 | CASSYSQGGEQYF
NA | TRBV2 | CASRDRDRAYEQYF
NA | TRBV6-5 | CASSWGGDTGELFF
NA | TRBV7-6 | CASSPGQGGNQPQHF